The T cell receptor (beta chain) under discussion was sequenced for a study of shared clonotypes between healthy human individuals. Germline-derived CDR1 and CDR2 are KGHSH and LQKENI. The length of the CDR3 is 16 residues. V lost 6 bases to trimming and J lost 0 bases, with 14 bases between them. Unsorted PBMC samples were amplified in replicate PCRs containing roughly 290 ng DNA, roughly 33,000 T cell genomes. Libraries were prepared by immunoSEQ multiplex PCR; TCRdb keeps only in-frame clonotypes and omits some of them. The data hold fewer than 550,000 clones, with 75% to 80% observed a single time.

The specimen sequenced was PBMCs. The TCR was taken from a woman between 40 and 50 years old in good health. Some clones in this sample may be carry-over from other donors' samples. The chain joins TRBV18 to TRBJ2-2; unclear D gene. The CDR3 loop is CASSLNGFANTGELFF. The CDR3 region has the DNA TGTGCCAGCTCCCTTAACGGGTTCGCGAACACCGGGGAGCTGTTTTTT.